The 21 T cell receptor beta chains below were found in one sample sequenced in a study of T cell responses to AZD1222 COVID-19 vaccine. The protocol was immunoSEQ multiplex PCR, while the TCRdb copy is restricted to in-frame clones and leaves out a portion. The sample has 100,000 or so clones, about 87% seen once; the top ten hold 4% to 5%. Sequences were derived from peripheral blood, sampled on day 0 of MenACWY control vaccination. These receptors came from an adult in good health.

The rearrangement links TRBV7-9 to TRBJ1-3, with unresolved D. CDR1 SEHNR and CDR2 FQNEAQ come from the germline V gene (reference sequence). This CDR3 comprises 14 residues. The V gene lost 5 bases and the J gene lost 4 bases, with 12 bases spanning the gap. This chain's CDR3 is CASSRLSYGNTIYF. DNA of the CDR3: TGTGCCAGCAGCCGACTTAGTTACGGAAACACCATATATTTT.

This chain uses TRBV28 with TRBJ2-3; D assignment may be TRBD1 or TRBD2 (7 bases each). This CDR3 has 16 amino acids. Germline CDR1 and CDR2: MDHEN and SYDVKM. Trimming shortened V by 4 bases and J by 2 bases, and 16 bases separated the two germline ends. Here the CDR3 reads CASSSLQGGLTDTQYF. The CDR3 DNA reads as TGTGCCAGCAGTTCCCTCCAGGGGGGGCTCACAGATACGCAGTATTTT.

The J gene is TRBJ1-4, the V gene TRBV19, with 8 bases that match TRBD1. CDR1 is LNHDA, CDR2 SQIVND, per germline (reference sequence). This CDR3 has 14 residues. Germline trimming cut 3 bases from V and 4 bases from J; bases unmatched to any gene: 1. This CDR3 reads CASSMDRVNEKLFF. Written as DNA, the CDR3 is TGTGCCAGTAGTATGGACAGGGTTAATGAAAAACTGTTTTTT.

J is TRBJ1-5 and V is TRBV7-9, with 8 bases aligning to TRBD1. The V gene end was trimmed by 4 bases and the J gene end by 2 bases; junction bases not matched to a gene: 4. The length of the CDR3 is 15 residues. CDR1 is SEHNR, CDR2 FQNEAQ, per germline (reference sequence). The CDR3 sequence is CASSSTTGGNQPQHF. For the CDR3, the DNA is TGTGCCAGCAGCTCAACGACAGGGGGCAATCAGCCCCAGCATTTT. The entire variable domain, with the rest obtained from reference TRBV7-9 and TRBJ1-5, is as follows: DTGVSQNPRHKITKRGQNVTFRCDPISEHNRLYWYRQTLGQGPEFLTYFQNEAQLEKSRLLSDRFSAERPKGSFSTLEIQRTEQGDSAMYLCASSSTTGGNQPQHFGDGTRLSIL.

This sequence joins TRBV18 and TRBJ2-7, with 8 bases matching TRBD1. The CDR3 totals 14 residues. CDR1 is KGHSH, CDR2 LQKENI, per germline. The V segment lost 4 bases and the J segment 6 bases; nucleotides outside the gene matches: 8. The CDR3 sequence: CASSRDTGGGEQYF. CDR3 coding DNA: TGTGCCAGCTCACGGGATACAGGGGGAGGCGAGCAGTACTTC.

The chain has TRBV28 and TRBJ1-1; 7 nucleotides align to TRBD1. Looked up from germline, CDR1 is MDHEN and CDR2 is SYDVKM. This CDR3 comprises 15 residues. V lost 5 bases and J lost 0; bases outside the gene matches: 6. The CDR3 here is CASSPRQGMNTEAFF. Written as DNA, the CDR3 is TGTGCCAGCAGTCCCCGACAGGGAATGAACACTGAAGCTTTCTTT. Complete variable domain (other parts from reference TRBV28 and TRBJ1-1): DVKVTQSSRYLVKRTGEKVFLECVQDMDHENMFWYRQDPGLGLRLIYFSYDVKMKEKGDIPEGYSVSREKKERFSLILESASTNQTSMYLCASSPRQGMNTEAFFGQGTRLTVV.

The CDR3 nucleotides are TGTGCCATCTTAGCTTCCTATGGCTACACCTTC. Residues: CAILASYGYTF. This sequence joins TRBV19 and TRBJ1-2; D not resolved. Trimming removed 10 bases at V and 4 bases at J, with 10 bases between. Germline V gene data show CDR1 as LNHDA and CDR2 as SQIVND (reference sequence). This CDR3 is built from 11 residues. Full variable domain (rest looked up from reference TRBV19 and TRBJ1-2): DGGITQSPKYLFRKEGQNVTLSCEQNLNHDAMYWYRQDPGQGLRLIYYSQIVNDFQKGDIAEGYSVSREKKESFPLTVTSAQKNPTAFYLCAILASYGYTFGSGTRLTVV.

The rearrangement uses TRBV6-2 or TRBV6-3 and TRBJ2-7, with unresolved D. V was cut by 2 bases and J by 6 bases, with 14 bases left in between. The germline V gene encodes CDR1 MNHEY and CDR2 SVGEGT. The CDR3 contains 14 residues. The CDR3 here is CASSYGTFFTEQYF. The CDR3 DNA reads TGTGCCAGCAGTTACGGAACCTTCTTTACCGAGCAGTACTTC.

The chain recombines TRBV9 with TRBJ2-3; no reliable D call. Trimming stripped 4 bases from V and 0 bases from J, with 9 bases between. CDR3 length: 14 amino acids. In germline, CDR1 is SGDLS, CDR2 YYNGEE. The CDR3 DNA sequence: TGTGCCAGCAGCCCCGTCGGGAGCACAGATACGCAGTATTTT. It yields the protein CASSPVGSTDTQYF.

V gene TRBV7-8 combines with J gene TRBJ1-3; D possibly corresponds to TRBD1 (5 bases). The germline V gene has CDR1 SGHVS and CDR2 FQNEAQ. The CDR3 has 15 residues. Trimming shortened V by 2 bases and J by 2 bases, and 10 bases separated the two germline ends. CDR3 in DNA: TGTGCCAGCAGCTTATCCGGGGCGGCTGGAAACACCATATATTTT. Translated, it gives CASSLSGAAGNTIYF.

This clone has only a few counts. J is TRBJ2-4 and V is TRBV19; 8 bases line up with TRBD1. CDR1 and CDR2 (germline): LNHDA, SQIVND (reference sequence). V lost 4 bases, J lost 6 bases, and 11 bases stayed unmatched. This CDR3 is 16 amino acids long. The CDR3 DNA reads TGTGCCAGTAGTACCCCACAGGGGGGCTACAGAAACATTCAGTACTTC. Translating it yields CASSTPQGGYRNIQYF.

The chain recombines TRBV19 with TRBJ2-3; D is unclear. Germline CDR1 reads LNHDA; CDR2 reads SQIVND (reference sequence). CDR3 length equals 14 residues. V was shortened by 8 bases and J by 4 bases, with 16 bases between the two germline ends. CDR3 nucleotide sequence: TGTGCCAGTGGATGGGGAAGGACGGCAGATACGCAGTATTTT. Protein: CASGWGRTADTQYF.

The chain recombines TRBV6-4 with TRBJ2-1, with 11 bases lining up with TRBD2. The CDR3 loop spans 15 amino acids. The V and J ends lost 6 bases and 3 bases, in that order; junction bases with no gene match: 4. Germline V gives CDR1 MRHNA, CDR2 SNTAGT. The CDR3 protein is CASRELAGVYNEQFF. DNA of the CDR3: TGTGCCAGCAGAGAACTAGCGGGGGTCTACAATGAGCAGTTCTTC.

The chain is built from TRBV7-8 and TRBJ1-4; D is possibly TRBD1 (6 bases). CDR3 length equals 14 residues. V was trimmed by 3 bases and J by 7 bases, leaving 12 bases between them. Per the germline V gene, CDR1 is SGHVS and CDR2 is FQNEAQ. The DNA of the CDR3 is TGTGCCAGCAGCTTCGGGGGGCCAAGTGAAAAACTGTTTTTT. This sequence encodes CASSFGGPSEKLFF.

The J gene is TRBJ1-2, the V gene TRBV19, with 7 bases identical to TRBD1. V was pared by 5 bases and J by 8 bases, with 5 bases of the junction left unmatched. The CDR3 has 12 residues. CDR1 is LNHDA, CDR2 SQIVND, per germline (reference sequence). CDR3 in amino acids: CASSENRGGYTF. The CDR3 DNA follows: TGTGCCAGTAGTGAGAACAGGGGAGGCTACACCTTC. The full variable domain, with the rest looked up from reference TRBV19 and TRBJ1-2, is DGGITQSPKYLFRKEGQNVTLSCEQNLNHDAMYWYRQDPGQGLRLIYYSQIVNDFQKGDIAEGYSVSREKKESFPLTVTSAQKNPTAFYLCASSENRGGYTFGSGTRLTVV.

The CDR3 sequence: CASSLGPAADTQYF. DNA of the CDR3: TGCGCCAGCAGCCTCGGCCCCGCGGCAGATACGCAGTATTTT. The chain uses TRBV5-1 and TRBJ2-3; D ambiguous. Germline values: CDR1 SGHRS, CDR2 YFSETQ. This CDR3 has 14 residues. V lost 4 bases to trimming and J lost 4 bases, with 13 bases between them.

This clone was found a few times. The V call is TRBV2, the J call TRBJ1-2; 9 bases map to TRBD1. The CDR3 extends over 12 amino acids. J gave up 8 bases and V 4 bases, and 2 bases lay outside the gene matches. Germline loops: CDR1 SNHLY, CDR2 FYNNEI. CDR3 nucleotide sequence: TGTGCCAGCAGTGGGGACAGGGTAGGCTACACCTTC. Translating gives CASSGDRVGYTF.

This CDR3 is CASSYDSSYEQYF. CDR3 nucleotides: TGTGCCAGCAGTTATGACAGCTCCTACGAGCAGTACTTC. The V gene is TRBV6-5, the J gene TRBJ2-7, with D possibly being TRBD1 (5 bases). Germline V gene lookup returns CDR1 MNHEY and CDR2 SVGAGI. CDR3 length: 13 amino acids. The V end lost 3 bases, the J end lost 0 bases, and 6 bases lay between the germline ends.

The chain joins TRBV28 to TRBJ1-6, with no clear D. This CDR3 comprises 13 residues. V was cut by 3 bases and J by 2 bases, with 2 bases left in between. From germline, CDR1 is MDHEN and CDR2 SYDVKM. The CDR3 DNA is TGTGCCAGCAGTTTGCCCTATAATTCACCCCTCCACTTT. Its protein product is CASSLPYNSPLHF.

This chain links TRBV18 with TRBJ2-3, with 7 bases fitting TRBD1. The ends lost 4 bases at V and 0 bases at J; junction bases unmatched: 4. There are 15 residues in the CDR3. Germline assignment: CDR1 KGHSH and CDR2 LQKENI. For the CDR3, the DNA is TGTGCCAGCTCACGAGGGACAGCAAGCACAGATACGCAGTATTTT. It translates to CASSRGTASTDTQYF.

The V and J genes are TRBV30 and TRBJ1-1, with unresolved D. Germline lookup yields CDR1 GTSNPN and CDR2 SVGIG (reference sequence). Trimming removed 2 bases at V and 4 bases at J, with 8 bases between. The CDR3 runs 12 residues. DNA for the CDR3: TGTGCCTGGAGTCAAGTGTCCACTGAAGCTTTCTTT. It encodes CAWSQVSTEAFF. Filled out from reference TRBV30 and TRBJ1-1, the complete variable domain reads SQTIHQWPATLVQPVGSPLSLECTVEGTSNPNLYWYRQAAGRGLQLLFYSVGIGQISSEVPQNLSASRPQDRQFILSSKKLLLSDSGFYLCAWSQVSTEAFFGQGTRLTVV.